Listed here are 16 T cell receptor beta chains from one sample, sequenced in a study of blood T cell repertoires in COVID-19. The data were produced by immunoSEQ multiplex PCR, yet TCRdb's version contains in-frame clones alone and is incomplete. The sample lists 150,000 to 200,000 clones, roughly 90% occurring once. The sample comprised PBMCs or T cells enriched from blood (not recorded which). The receptors were sampled from a woman in her fifties or sixties who had recovered from COVID-19.

In its sample, this clone was seen once. The gene calls are TRBV3-1 (or the pseudogene TRBV3-2) and TRBJ1-1; 8 nucleotides agree with TRBD1. V shed 4 bases and J 6 bases; nucleotides not matched to a gene: 4. The CDR3 consists of 13 residues. Per the germline V gene, CDR1 is LGHDT and CDR2 is YNNKEL (reference sequence). As DNA, the CDR3 is TGTGCCAGCAGCCCATTACAGGGGGCTGAAGCTTTCTTT. This translates into CASSPLQGAEAFF.

V and J are TRBV7-8 and TRBJ1-1, with D possibly TRBD1 on 5 matching bases. CDR1 SGHVS and CDR2 FQNEAQ come from the germline V gene. The CDR3 loop spans 14 amino acids. V was pared by 4 bases and J by 0 bases, with 9 bases between. The CDR3 sequence is CASSSAGLNTEAFF. For the CDR3, the DNA is TGTGCCAGCAGCTCAGCGGGGCTGAACACTGAAGCTTTCTTT.

This rearrangement joins TRBV30 to TRBJ1-6; perhaps TRBD1 as D (5 bases). The CDR3 runs to 13 residues. The germline CDR1 and CDR2 sequences are GTSNPN and SVGIG (reference sequence). With 5 bases removed from V and 7 bases from J, the gap between germline ends came to 12 bases. Here the CDR3 DNA reads TGTGCCTGGGGGTGGGGGAGGAATTCACCCCTCCACTTT. Protein sequence: CAWGWGRNSPLHF.

The chain combines TRBV7-9 with TRBJ1-2; a possible D gene is TRBD1 (6 bases). The germline V gene encodes CDR1 SEHNR and CDR2 FQNEAQ (reference sequence). The CDR3 is made up of 11 amino acids. The chain's CDR3 is CGGGYNYGYTF. DNA for the CDR3: TGTGGAGGGGGATACAACTATGGCTACACCTTC.

The chain is built from TRBV7-2 and TRBJ1-2, with D unclear. Trimming left V 1 base short and J 3 bases short, with 6 bases between. Germline CDR1 is SGHTA and CDR2 is FQGNSA. This CDR3 region has 13 residues. This CDR3 reads CASSLGRDYGYTF. CDR3 sequence (DNA): TGTGCCAGCAGCTTAGGGAGGGACTATGGCTACACCTTC.

This clone was seen more than once but under ten times. The CDR3 here is CASSGSSGGAFTGELFF. CDR3 nucleotide sequence: TGTGCCAGTAGTGGATCTAGCGGGGGGGCCTTCACCGGGGAGCTGTTTTTT. This chain uses TRBV19 with TRBJ2-2; 12 bases agree with TRBD2. Germline values: CDR1 LNHDA, CDR2 SQIVND (reference sequence). With 5 bases clipped from V and 4 bases from J, the junction kept 8 bases outside the gene matches. This CDR3 region has 17 residues.

The chain recombines TRBV25-1 with TRBJ1-1, with 7 positions matching TRBD1. V was clipped by 4 bases and J by 3 bases; unmatched bases: 5. The length of the CDR3 is 14 residues. From germline, CDR1 is MGHDK and CDR2 SYGVNS. CDR3 amino acids: CASSGIGGHTEAFF. Written as DNA, the CDR3 is TGTGCCAGCAGTGGGATAGGGGGCCACACTGAAGCTTTCTTT.

The gene calls are TRBV11-3 and TRBJ2-2; D may be TRBD2 (7 bases). This CDR3 spans 15 amino acids. Germline V gene lookup returns CDR1 SGHNT and CDR2 YENEEA. V was trimmed by 7 bases and J by 5 bases, leaving 17 bases between them. The CDR3 DNA sequence: TGTGCCAGCACCGAAGGGGGGGCTGGGACCGGGGAGCTGTTTTTT. Translating it yields CASTEGGAGTGELFF.

The chain combines TRBV5-1 with TRBJ2-1; 12 nucleotides align to TRBD2. The CDR3 is 15 residues long. The V gene end was trimmed by 6 bases and the J gene end by 10 bases; junction bases not matched to a gene: 11. The germline V gene encodes CDR1 SGHRS and CDR2 YFSETQ. Here the CDR3 reads CASKRTSGVLGEQFF. As DNA, the CDR3 is TGCGCCAGCAAGAGGACTAGCGGGGTACTAGGAGAGCAGTTCTTC.

This chain joins TRBV6-5 and TRBJ1-5; 9 bases map to TRBD1. From germline, CDR1 is MNHEY and CDR2 SVGAGI. The CDR3 totals 14 residues. Germline trimming cut 6 bases from V and 7 bases from J; bases unmatched to any gene: 7. The CDR3 sequence is CASRGQGIFQPQHF. CDR3 DNA sequence: TGTGCCAGCAGGGGACAGGGCATCTTCCAGCCCCAGCATTTT.

The chain uses TRBV19 and TRBJ2-7, with D possibly being TRBD1 (6 bases). The CDR3 sequence is 13 residues long. The V and J ends lost 5 bases and 5 bases respectively, with 13 bases between them. Looked up from germline, CDR1 is LNHDA and CDR2 is SQIVND (reference sequence). CDR3 sequence (DNA): TGTGCCAGTAGTCCTACAGGGCTTGACGAGCAGTACTTC. Translating it yields CASSPTGLDEQYF.

V gene TRBV5-1 combines with J gene TRBJ2-3, with D possibly TRBD2 on 5 matching bases. Germline CDR1 reads SGHRS; CDR2 reads YFSETQ. Trimming cost V 3 bases and J 2 bases, with 13 bases left between them. CDR3 length equals 15 residues. Here the CDR3 DNA reads TGCGCCAGCAGCTCCCACTTGGGAGCCACAGATACGCAGTATTTT. Translated: CASSSHLGATDTQYF.

This clone was detected once. This rearrangement joins TRBV7-2 to TRBJ2-7; the D gene is possibly TRBD2 (6 bases). This CDR3 region has 14 residues. V lost 5 bases and J lost 2, with 13 bases in between. Germline lookup yields CDR1 SGHTA and CDR2 FQGNSA. CDR3 residues: CASSQSGGTYEQYF. CDR3 nucleotide sequence: TGTGCCAGCAGCCAAAGCGGAGGGACCTACGAGCAGTACTTC.

The chain uses TRBV3-1 (or the pseudogene TRBV3-2) and TRBJ1-1; D unresolved. In germline, CDR1 is LGHDT, CDR2 YNNKEL (reference sequence). This CDR3 contains 15 residues. Trimming pared 1 base from V and 0 bases from J, leaving 9 bases between. In DNA form, the CDR3 reads TGTGCCAGCAGCCAAGGTAGCCGATTGAACACTGAAGCTTTCTTT. It translates to CASSQGSRLNTEAFF.

The V and J genes are TRBV19 and TRBJ2-7; the D gene is possibly TRBD1 (8 bases). This CDR3 contains 17 residues. The V gene's germline CDR1 is LNHDA and CDR2 SQIVND (reference sequence). Trimming stripped 2 bases from V and 3 bases from J, with 20 bases between. This chain's CDR3 is CASSISTTGGGYYEQYF. In DNA, the CDR3 is TGTGCCAGTAGTATATCCACTACAGGGGGGGGTTACTACGAGCAGTACTTC.

V is TRBV11-2 and J is TRBJ1-2; possible D gene TRBD1, 6 bases. The CDR3 spans 15 residues. Germline CDR1 reads SGHAT; CDR2 reads FQNNGV. V was cut by 0 bases and J by 6 bases, with 14 bases left in between. The CDR3 DNA reads TGTGCCAGCAGCTTAGATTCTAGGGGGATGGATGGCTACACCTTC. Translation: CASSLDSRGMDGYTF.